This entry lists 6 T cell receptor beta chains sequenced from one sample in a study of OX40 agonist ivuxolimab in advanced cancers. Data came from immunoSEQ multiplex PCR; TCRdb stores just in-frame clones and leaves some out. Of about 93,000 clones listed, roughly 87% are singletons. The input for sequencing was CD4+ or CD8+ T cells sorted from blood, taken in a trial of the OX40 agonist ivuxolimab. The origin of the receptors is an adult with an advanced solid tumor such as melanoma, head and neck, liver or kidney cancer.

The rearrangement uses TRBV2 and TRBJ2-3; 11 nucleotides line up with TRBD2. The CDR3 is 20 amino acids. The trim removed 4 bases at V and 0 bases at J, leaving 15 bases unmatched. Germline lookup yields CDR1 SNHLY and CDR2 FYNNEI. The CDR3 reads CASSAPGLAGLDSSTDTQYF. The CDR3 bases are TGTGCCAGCAGTGCACCCGGACTAGCGGGCCTTGACTCTAGCACAGATACGCAGTATTTT.

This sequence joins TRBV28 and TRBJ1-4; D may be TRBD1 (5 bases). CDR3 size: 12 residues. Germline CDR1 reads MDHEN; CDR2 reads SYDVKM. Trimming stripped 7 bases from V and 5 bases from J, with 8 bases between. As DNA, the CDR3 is TGTGCCAGCACACGACAGAATGAAAAACTGTTTTTT. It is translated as CASTRQNEKLFF.

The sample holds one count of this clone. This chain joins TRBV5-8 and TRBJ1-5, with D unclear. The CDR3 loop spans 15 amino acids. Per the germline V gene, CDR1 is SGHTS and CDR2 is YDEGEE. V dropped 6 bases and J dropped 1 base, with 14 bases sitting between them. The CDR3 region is CASTPQRLSNQPQHF. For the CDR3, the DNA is TGTGCCAGCACCCCCCAACGTCTAAGCAATCAGCCCCAGCATTTT.

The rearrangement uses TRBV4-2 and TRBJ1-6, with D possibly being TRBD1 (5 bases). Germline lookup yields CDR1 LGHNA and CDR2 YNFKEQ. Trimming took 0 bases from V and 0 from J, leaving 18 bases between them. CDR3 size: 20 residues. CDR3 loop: CASSQDDARGRSSYNSPLHF. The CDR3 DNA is TGTGCCAGCAGCCAAGATGATGCACGGGGCAGGAGCTCCTATAATTCACCCCTCCACTTT.

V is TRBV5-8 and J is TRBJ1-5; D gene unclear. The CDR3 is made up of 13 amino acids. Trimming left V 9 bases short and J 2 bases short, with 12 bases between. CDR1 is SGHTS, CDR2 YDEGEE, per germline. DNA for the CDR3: TGTGCCATCTCCGGCCGAGGCAATCAGCCCCAGCATTTT. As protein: CAISGRGNQPQHF.

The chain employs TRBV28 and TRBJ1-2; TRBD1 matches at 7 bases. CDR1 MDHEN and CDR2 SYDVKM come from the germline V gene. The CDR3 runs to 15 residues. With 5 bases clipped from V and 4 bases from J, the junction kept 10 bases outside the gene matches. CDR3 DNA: TGTGCCAGCAGTAGCGAGAGCCGGGACAGCTATGGCTACACCTTC. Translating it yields CASSSESRDSYGYTF.